The source of this T cell receptor beta chain is a study of blood T cell repertoires in COVID-19. Original processing notes: Amplification from reference gene primers served as the basis for estimated nucleated cell counts. Generated by immunoSEQ multiplex PCR, the TCRdb table keeps only in-frame clones and is missing some. That table gives V, J and clone size, and the DNA gave D and trimming. The table lists 250,000 to 300,000 clones, 88% of them singletons. The CDR3 has 15 residues. V lost 7 bases to trimming and J lost 7 bases, with 19 bases between them. Germline V gives CDR1 KGHDR, CDR2 SFDVKD. This clonotype was sampled from a woman aged 70-85 years with COVID-19, enrolled during active disease. Specimen: peripheral blood. This rearrangement joins TRBV24-1 to TRBJ1-5, with D uncertain. CDR3 loop: CATRGIRHSGQPQHF. CDR3 in DNA: TGTGCCACCAGGGGCATTAGGCACAGCGGCCAGCCCCAGCATTTT.